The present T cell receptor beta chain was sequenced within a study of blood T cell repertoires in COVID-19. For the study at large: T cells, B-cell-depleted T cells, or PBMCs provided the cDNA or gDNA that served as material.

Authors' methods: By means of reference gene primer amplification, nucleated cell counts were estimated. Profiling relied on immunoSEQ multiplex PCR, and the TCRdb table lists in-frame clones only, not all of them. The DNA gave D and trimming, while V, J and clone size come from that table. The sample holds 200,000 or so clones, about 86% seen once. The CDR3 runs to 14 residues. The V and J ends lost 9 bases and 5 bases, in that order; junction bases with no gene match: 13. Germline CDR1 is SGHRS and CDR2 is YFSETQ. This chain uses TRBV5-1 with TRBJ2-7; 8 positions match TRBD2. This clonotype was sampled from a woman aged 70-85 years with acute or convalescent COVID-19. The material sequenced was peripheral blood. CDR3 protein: CATKSGGDIDEQYF. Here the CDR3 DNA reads TGCGCCACCAAGAGCGGGGGTGATATCGACGAGCAGTACTTC.